Each of the 18 T cell receptor beta chains below was sequenced from the same sample in a study of vaccination effects on CD4 cells after COVID-19. ViraFEST used viral peptide pools to expand antigen-specific CD4+ T cells before sequencing. It was after approximately 11 days of culture that CD4+ T cells were isolated. Each participant was administered two doses of either the BNT162b2 or the mRNA-1273 vaccine. Their cognate antigens are unknown. Only in-frame clones appear in the TCRdb table, and some are missing; sequencing was by immunoSEQ multiplex PCR. The table includes roughly 24,000 clones, 77% detected once. The specimen was CD4+ T cells from PBMCs cultured with HCoV-NL63 spike peptides, collected after COVID-19 vaccination. The receptor set was obtained from a human donor who received a COVID-19 vaccine.

This clone was seen a handful of times. The chain combines TRBV7-6 with TRBJ1-3; D is unclear. This CDR3 spans 17 amino acids. V was cut by 5 bases and J by 0 bases, with 17 bases left in between. Germline V gives CDR1 SGHVS, CDR2 FNYEAQ. The CDR3 sequence: CASSSLSGGYSGNTIYF. In DNA, the CDR3 is TGTGCCAGCAGCAGTCTTAGCGGCGGGTACTCTGGAAACACCATATATTTT.

CDR3: CASSLFWGGQPQHF. The DNA for the CDR3 is TGTGCCAGCAGTTTATTCTGGGGAGGTCAGCCCCAGCATTTT. The chain recombines TRBV28 with TRBJ1-5; D call uncertain. This CDR3 is 14 amino acids long. Between the trimmed V and J ends, which lost 1 base and 6 bases, there was a span of 10 bases. Germline-derived CDR1 and CDR2 are MDHEN and SYDVKM.

This rearrangement joins TRBV9 to TRBJ2-6; D not certain. Germline CDR1 is SGDLS and CDR2 is YYNGEE. The CDR3 totals 15 residues. The V and J ends lost 0 bases and 0 bases respectively, with 4 bases between them. The CDR3 DNA sequence: TGTGCCAGCAGCGTAGAAAGCTCTGGGGCCAACGTCCTGACTTTC. This gives the protein CASSVESSGANVLTF.

On this clone: Sequence at one end of the junction differs from germline and may be a read error. The CDR3 region is CASRLGQGFIADTQYF. The CDR3 nucleotides are TGCGCCAGCAGATTGGGACAGGGTTTTATTGCAGATACGCAGTATTTT. The chain links TRBV5-1 to TRBJ2-3; TRBD1 agrees at 9 bases. The CDR3 extends over 16 amino acids. Germline assignment: CDR1 SGHRS and CDR2 YFSETQ. Based on the CDR3 plus reference TRBV5-1 and TRBJ2-3, the full variable domain is KAGVTQTPRYLIKTRGQQVTLSCSPISGHRSVSWYQQTPGQGLQFLFEYFSETQRNKGNFPGRFSGRQFSNSRSEMNVSTLELGDSALYLCASRLGQGFIADTQYFGPGTRLTVL.

This chain connects TRBV6-5 to TRBJ1-5, with D possibly TRBD1 on 6 matching bases. Between the trimmed V and J ends, which lost 6 bases and 7 bases, there was a span of 13 bases. The CDR3 runs 13 residues. In germline, CDR1 is MNHEY, CDR2 SVGAGI. CDR3 in amino acids: CASRSDSPQPQHF. In nucleotides, the CDR3 is TGTGCCAGCAGATCGGACAGTCCCCAGCCCCAGCATTTT.

This rearrangement joins TRBV5-6 to TRBJ2-3; 14 nucleotides line up with TRBD2. Germline V gene sequence: CDR1 SGHDT, CDR2 YYEEEE. V dropped 0 bases and J dropped 0; count of bases not matched to a gene: 3. This CDR3 region has 18 residues. The CDR3 DNA sequence: TGTGCCAGCAGCTTGGGACTAGCGGGGGGGAAAAGCACAGATACGCAGTATTTT. Amino acids: CASSLGLAGGKSTDTQYF.

This clone was seen once. The CDR3 loop reads CASSSTLSANTGELFF. The CDR3 DNA is TGTGCCAGCAGCTCCACCCTGTCCGCGAACACCGGGGAGCTGTTTTTT. J is TRBJ2-2 and V is TRBV7-9; unclear D gene. CDR3 length equals 16 residues. V was trimmed by 4 bases and J by 0 bases, leaving 12 bases between them. Germline V gene data show CDR1 as SEHNR and CDR2 as FQNEAQ (reference sequence).

The rearrangement uses TRBV11-2 and TRBJ2-3; D gene unclear. This CDR3 comprises 11 residues. The germline V gene encodes CDR1 SGHAT and CDR2 FQNNGV. The V end lost 2 bases, the J end lost 7 bases, and 4 bases lay between the germline ends. CDR3 DNA: TGTGCCAGCAGCTTAAGGTATACGCAGTATTTT. Protein: CASSLRYTQYF.

The gene calls are TRBV12-3 or TRBV12-4 and TRBJ1-2; D is unresolved. Deletions cut 6 bases from V and 6 bases from J, with 11 bases between. This CDR3 region has 12 residues. The CDR3 protein is CASSPVGHGYTF. The DNA for the CDR3 is TGTGCCAGCAGCCCCGTAGGTCATGGCTACACCTTC.

The V and J genes are TRBV7-2 and TRBJ2-3, with a tentative D call TRBD2 (5 bases). The CDR3 is 15 amino acids. The V and J ends lost 5 bases and 5 bases respectively, with 17 bases between them. In germline, CDR1 is SGHTA, CDR2 FQGNSA. CDR3 residues: CASSPRVDWGDTQYF. CDR3 nucleotide sequence: TGTGCCAGCAGCCCGAGGGTCGATTGGGGAGATACGCAGTATTTT.

In regard to this clone: A read error may produce the germline difference seen at one junction end. The rearrangement links TRBV7-7 to TRBJ1-3; 9 nucleotides match TRBD1. CDR1 and CDR2 from the germline V gene are SSHAT and FNYEAQ (reference sequence). The CDR3 extends over 13 amino acids. Written as DNA, the CDR3 is TGTGCTAGCAGCCCGGACAGGGGATTGACCATATATTTT. Encoded protein: CASSPDRGLTIYF.

The chain carries TRBV28 and TRBJ1-2; D gene unclear. The CDR3 contains 12 residues. V dropped 3 bases and J dropped 8 bases, with 10 bases sitting between them. Germline CDR1 is MDHEN and CDR2 is SYDVKM. The CDR3 region is CASSFGPGGYTF. The DNA for the CDR3 is TGTGCCAGCAGTTTTGGTCCCGGGGGCTACACCTTC.

The chain combines TRBV5-1 with TRBJ2-1, with 7 bases lining up with TRBD2. V shed 0 bases and J 5 bases; nucleotides not matched to a gene: 5. Per the germline V gene, CDR1 is SGHRS and CDR2 is YFSETQ. This CDR3 is built from 15 residues. CDR3 protein: CASSLGAGANNEQFF. The CDR3 region has the DNA TGCGCCAGCAGCTTGGGTGCGGGAGCGAACAATGAGCAGTTCTTC.

The chain joins TRBV28 to TRBJ2-7, with a possible D match to TRBD1 (6 bases). The V end was cut by 4 bases, the J end by 2 bases, with 12 bases between. The CDR3 spans 14 residues. Germline V gene data show CDR1 as MDHEN and CDR2 as SYDVKM. CDR3 loop: CASSSVGGTYEQYF. CDR3 nucleotide sequence: TGTGCCAGCAGTTCAGTAGGGGGTACCTACGAGCAGTACTTC.

The V gene is TRBV4-2, the J gene TRBJ2-3, with 9 bases fitting TRBD2. The CDR3 is made up of 16 amino acids. Per germline, CDR1 LGHNA and CDR2 YNFKEQ. J lost 4 bases, V lost 0 bases, and 5 bases had no gene match. The CDR3 loop is CASSQEGAGGPDTQYF. The CDR3, as DNA: TGTGCCAGCAGCCAAGAGGGGGCGGGGGGGCCAGATACGCAGTATTTT.

The V and J genes are TRBV27 and TRBJ2-5; 10 nucleotides agree with TRBD2. This CDR3 contains 15 residues. J gave up 4 bases and V 4 bases, and 6 bases lay outside the gene matches. The V gene's germline CDR1 is MNHEY and CDR2 SMNVEV (reference sequence). The CDR3 loop reads CASSSELAGRETQYF. CDR3 DNA: TGTGCCAGCAGTTCAGAACTAGCGGGACGAGAGACCCAGTACTTC.

This chain uses TRBV30 with TRBJ2-6; possible D gene TRBD1, 6 bases. The germline V and J ends were trimmed by 0 bases and 1 base, with 13 bases remaining between them. The CDR3 runs 17 residues. Germline V gene lookup returns CDR1 GTSNPN and CDR2 SVGIG (reference sequence). DNA of the CDR3: TGTGCCTGGAGTGTGGGCACAGGGCTTTCTGGGGCCAACGTCCTGACTTTC. Translating gives CAWSVGTGLSGANVLTF.

The chain joins TRBV28 to TRBJ1-5, with D hard to call. Deletions cut 3 bases from V and 4 bases from J, with 10 bases between. In germline, CDR1 is MDHEN, CDR2 SYDVKM. CDR3 size: 14 residues. The CDR3 reads CASSFTAGNQPQHF. CDR3 coding DNA: TGTGCCAGCAGTTTCACGGCAGGAAATCAGCCCCAGCATTTT.